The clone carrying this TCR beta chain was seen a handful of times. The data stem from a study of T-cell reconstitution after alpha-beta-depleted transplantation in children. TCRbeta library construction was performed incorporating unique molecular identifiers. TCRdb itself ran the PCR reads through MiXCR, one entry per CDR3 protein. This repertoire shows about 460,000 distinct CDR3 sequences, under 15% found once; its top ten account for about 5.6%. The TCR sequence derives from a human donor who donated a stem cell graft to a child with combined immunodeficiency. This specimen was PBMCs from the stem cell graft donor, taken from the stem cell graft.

The chain's CDR3 is CASSSVVVMLSYNEQFF. In DNA form, the CDR3 reads TGTGCCAGCAGCTCGGTTGTGGTTATGTTGAGCTACAATGAGCAGTTCTTC. V gene TRBV7-8 combines with J gene TRBJ2-1; no clear D. This CDR3 contains 17 residues. V was pared by 4 bases and J by 3 bases, with 19 bases between. Germline-derived CDR1 and CDR2 are SGHVS and FQNEAQ.